This TCR beta chain was captured in a study of blood T cell repertoires in COVID-19. Study information: COVID-19 samples from acute and convalescent phases originated in the United States, Italy and Spain. From T cells, B-cell-depleted T cells, or PBMCs came the material, which was cDNA or gDNA.

Original handling: Amplified reference gene primers provided the basis for estimating nucleated cell counts. Produced via immunoSEQ multiplex PCR; TCRdb's table is partial and in-frame only. Clone size and V and J calls were adopted from that table, with D and trimming inferred from the DNA. The sample has 200,000 to 250,000 clones; about nine tenths are singletons. Cohort assignment relied on participant-reported clinical history. The CDR3 loop spans 15 amino acids. Trimming took off 4 bases at V and 2 bases at J, with 12 bases between the two ends. Germline CDR1 SEHNR, CDR2 FQNEAQ (reference sequence).

Material for sequencing was PBMCs or T cells enriched from blood (not recorded which). This sequence originates from a man aged 18 to 29 with acute COVID-19. The chain joins TRBV7-9 to TRBJ2-1; no clear D gene. The CDR3 reads CASSSPRSPYNEQFF. The CDR3 DNA sequence: TGTGCCAGCAGCTCGCCTCGAAGCCCCTACAATGAGCAGTTCTTC.